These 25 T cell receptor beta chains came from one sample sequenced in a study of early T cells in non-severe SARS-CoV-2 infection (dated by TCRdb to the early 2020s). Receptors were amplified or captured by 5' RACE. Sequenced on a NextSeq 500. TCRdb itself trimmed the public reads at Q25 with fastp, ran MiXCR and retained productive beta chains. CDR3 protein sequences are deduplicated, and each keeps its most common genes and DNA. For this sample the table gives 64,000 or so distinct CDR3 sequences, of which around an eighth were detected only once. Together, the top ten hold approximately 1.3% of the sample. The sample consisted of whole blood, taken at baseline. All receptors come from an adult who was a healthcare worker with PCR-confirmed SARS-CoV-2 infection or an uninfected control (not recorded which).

DNA of the CDR3: TGTGCCAGCACAATAGGTGGGACTAGCGGGAGAAACAGCAATGAGCAGTTCTTC. Its translation is CASTIGGTSGRNSNEQFF. The chain joins TRBV28 to TRBJ2-1; TRBD2 matches 14 bases. Germline V CDR1 and CDR2: MDHEN, SYDVKM. There are 18 residues in the CDR3. J lost 6 bases, V lost 7 bases, and 14 bases had no gene match. The variable domain in full, with the rest retrieved from reference TRBV28 and TRBJ2-1, is DVKVTQSSRYLVKRTGEKVFLECVQDMDHENMFWYRQDPGLGLRLIYFSYDVKMKEKGDIPEGYSVSREKKERFSLILESASTNQTSMYLCASTIGGTSGRNSNEQFFGPGTRLTVL.

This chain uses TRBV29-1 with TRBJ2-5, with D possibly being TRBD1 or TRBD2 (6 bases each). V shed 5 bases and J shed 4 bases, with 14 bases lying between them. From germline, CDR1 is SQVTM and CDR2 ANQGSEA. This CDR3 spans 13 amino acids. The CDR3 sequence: CSVRVGGGETQYF. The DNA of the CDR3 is TGCAGCGTTCGGGTCGGAGGGGGAGAGACCCAGTACTTC. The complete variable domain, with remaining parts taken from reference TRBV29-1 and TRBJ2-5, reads SAVISQKPSRDICQRGTSLTIQCQVDSQVTMMFWYRQQPGQSLTLIATANQGSEATYESGFVIDKFPISRPNLTFSTLTVSNMSPEDSSIYLCSVRVGGGETQYFGPGTRLLVL.

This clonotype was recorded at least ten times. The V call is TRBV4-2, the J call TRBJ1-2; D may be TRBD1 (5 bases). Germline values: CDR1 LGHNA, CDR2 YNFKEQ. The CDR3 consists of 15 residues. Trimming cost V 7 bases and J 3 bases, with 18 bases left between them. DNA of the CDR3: TGTGCCAGCACCAAAGATTGGGGGGACGACTATGGCTACACCTTC. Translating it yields CASTKDWGDDYGYTF.

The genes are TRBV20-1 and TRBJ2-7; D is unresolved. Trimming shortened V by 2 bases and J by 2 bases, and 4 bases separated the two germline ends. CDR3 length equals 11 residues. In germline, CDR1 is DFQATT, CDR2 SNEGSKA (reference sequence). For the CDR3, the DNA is TGCAGTGCTAGACTAGCCTACGAGCAGTACTTC. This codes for CSARLAYEQYF.

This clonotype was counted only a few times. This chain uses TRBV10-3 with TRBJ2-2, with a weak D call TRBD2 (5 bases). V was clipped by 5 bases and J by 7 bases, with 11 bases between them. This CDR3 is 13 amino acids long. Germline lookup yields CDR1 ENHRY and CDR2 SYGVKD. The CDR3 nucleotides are TGTGCCATCAGTCCTACTAGTGACGGGGAGCTGTTTTTT. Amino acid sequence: CAISPTSDGELFF.

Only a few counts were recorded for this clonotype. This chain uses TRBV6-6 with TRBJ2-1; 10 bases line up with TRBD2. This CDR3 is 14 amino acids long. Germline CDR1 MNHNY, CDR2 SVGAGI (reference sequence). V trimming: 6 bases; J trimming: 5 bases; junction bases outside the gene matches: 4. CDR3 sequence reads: CASRVAGGDNEQFF. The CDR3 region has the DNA TGTGCCAGCAGAGTAGCGGGAGGTGACAATGAGCAGTTCTTC.

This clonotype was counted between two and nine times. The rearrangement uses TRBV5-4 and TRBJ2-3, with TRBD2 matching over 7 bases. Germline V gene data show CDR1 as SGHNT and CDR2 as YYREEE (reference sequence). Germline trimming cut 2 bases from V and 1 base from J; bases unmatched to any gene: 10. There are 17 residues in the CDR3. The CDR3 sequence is CASSFRGGGWGTDTQYF. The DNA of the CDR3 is TGTGCCAGCAGCTTCCGCGGCGGGGGATGGGGCACAGATACGCAGTATTTT.

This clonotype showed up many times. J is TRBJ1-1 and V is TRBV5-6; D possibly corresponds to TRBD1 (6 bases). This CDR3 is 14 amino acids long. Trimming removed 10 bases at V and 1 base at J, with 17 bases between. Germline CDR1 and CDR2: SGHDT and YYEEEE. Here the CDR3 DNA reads TGTGCCGGGGGCAGGGCAGGACAGAACACTGAAGCTTTCTTT. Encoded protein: CAGGRAGQNTEAFF.

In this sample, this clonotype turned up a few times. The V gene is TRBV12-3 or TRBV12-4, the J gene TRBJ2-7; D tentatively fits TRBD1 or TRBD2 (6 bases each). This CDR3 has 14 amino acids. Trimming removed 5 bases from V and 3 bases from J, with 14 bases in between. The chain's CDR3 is CASSVARGGYEQYF. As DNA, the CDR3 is TGTGCCAGCAGTGTGGCCAGGGGAGGCTACGAGCAGTACTTC.

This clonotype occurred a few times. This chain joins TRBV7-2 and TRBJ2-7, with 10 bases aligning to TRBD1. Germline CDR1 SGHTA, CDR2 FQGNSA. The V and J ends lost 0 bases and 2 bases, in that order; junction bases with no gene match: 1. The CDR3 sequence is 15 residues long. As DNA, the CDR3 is TGTGCCAGCAGCTTAGCCGGGACAGGGGCCTACGAGCAGTACTTC. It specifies CASSLAGTGAYEQYF.

CDR3 coding DNA: TGTGCCTGGAGTGTTGGCACAGATACGCAGTATTTT. Translated: CAWSVGTDTQYF. This sequence joins TRBV30 and TRBJ2-3; D unresolved. Germline CDR1 is GTSNPN and CDR2 is SVGIG (reference sequence). Trimming pared 0 bases from V and 1 base from J, leaving 2 bases between. The CDR3 contains 12 residues.

As DNA, the CDR3 is TGTGCCATCAGTGGAGCCGGGACAGGGGGAACCGGGGAGCTGTTTTTT. Translated, it gives CAISGAGTGGTGELFF. The rearrangement links TRBV10-3 to TRBJ2-2; 11 bases map to TRBD1. CDR1 and CDR2 (germline): ENHRY, SYGVKD. This CDR3 region has 16 residues. The J segment lost 5 bases and the V segment lost 4 bases, leaving 6 bases of the junction unmatched.

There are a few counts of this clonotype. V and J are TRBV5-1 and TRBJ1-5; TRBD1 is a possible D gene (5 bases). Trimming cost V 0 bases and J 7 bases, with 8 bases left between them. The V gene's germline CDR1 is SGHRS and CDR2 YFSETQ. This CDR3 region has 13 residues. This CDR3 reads CASSLVGGQPQHF. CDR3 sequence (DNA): TGCGCCAGCAGCTTGGTCGGGGGGCAGCCCCAGCATTTT.

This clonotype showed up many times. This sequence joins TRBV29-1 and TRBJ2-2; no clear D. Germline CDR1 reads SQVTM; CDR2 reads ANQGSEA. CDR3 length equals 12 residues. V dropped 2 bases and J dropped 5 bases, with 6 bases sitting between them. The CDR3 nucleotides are TGCAGCGTTGAAAGTCGGACCGGGGAGCTGTTTTTT. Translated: CSVESRTGELFF.

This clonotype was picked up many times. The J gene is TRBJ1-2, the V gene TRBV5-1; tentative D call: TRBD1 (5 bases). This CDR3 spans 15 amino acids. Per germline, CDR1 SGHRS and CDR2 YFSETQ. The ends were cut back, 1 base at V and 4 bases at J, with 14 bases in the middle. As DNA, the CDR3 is TGCGCCAGCAGCTTGAGCCCCCAGGGAATCTATGGCTACACCTTC. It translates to CASSLSPQGIYGYTF.

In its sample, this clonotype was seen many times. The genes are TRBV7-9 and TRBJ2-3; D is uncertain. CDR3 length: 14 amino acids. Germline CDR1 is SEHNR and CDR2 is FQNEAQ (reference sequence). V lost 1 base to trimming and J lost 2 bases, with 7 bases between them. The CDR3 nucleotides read TGTGCCAGCAGCTTAGATTCCGTCACAGATACGCAGTATTTT. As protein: CASSLDSVTDTQYF.

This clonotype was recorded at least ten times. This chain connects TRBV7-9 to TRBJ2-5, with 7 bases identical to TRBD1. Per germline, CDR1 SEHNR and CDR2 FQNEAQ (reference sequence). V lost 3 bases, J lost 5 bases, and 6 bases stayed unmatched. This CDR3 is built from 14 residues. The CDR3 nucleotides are TGTGCCAGCAGCTTGGAGACAGGGTTGGAGACCCAGTACTTC. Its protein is CASSLETGLETQYF.

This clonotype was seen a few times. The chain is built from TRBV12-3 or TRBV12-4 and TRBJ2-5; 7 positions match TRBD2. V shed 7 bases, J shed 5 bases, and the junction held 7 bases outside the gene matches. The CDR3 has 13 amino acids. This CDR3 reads CASIAGAHETQYF. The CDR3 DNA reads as TGTGCCAGCATCGCGGGAGCCCATGAGACCCAGTACTTC.

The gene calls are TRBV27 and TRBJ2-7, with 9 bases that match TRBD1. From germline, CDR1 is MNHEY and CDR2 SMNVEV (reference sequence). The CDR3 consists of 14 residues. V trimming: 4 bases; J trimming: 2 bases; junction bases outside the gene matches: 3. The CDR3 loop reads CASSSRQGAYEQYF. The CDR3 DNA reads TGTGCCAGCAGTTCCCGACAGGGGGCCTACGAGCAGTACTTC.

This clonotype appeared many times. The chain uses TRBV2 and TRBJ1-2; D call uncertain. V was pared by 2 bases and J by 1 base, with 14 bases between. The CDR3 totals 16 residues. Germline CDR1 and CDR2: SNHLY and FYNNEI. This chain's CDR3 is CASSEYRADDNYGYTF. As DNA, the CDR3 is TGTGCCAGCAGTGAATACCGGGCTGACGATAACTATGGCTACACCTTC.

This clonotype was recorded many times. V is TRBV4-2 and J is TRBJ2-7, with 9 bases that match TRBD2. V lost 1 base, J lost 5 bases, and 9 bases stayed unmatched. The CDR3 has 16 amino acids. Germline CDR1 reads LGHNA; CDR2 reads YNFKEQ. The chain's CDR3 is CASSQARPSGVDEQYF. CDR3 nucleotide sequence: TGTGCCAGCAGCCAAGCTCGTCCTAGCGGGGTGGACGAGCAGTACTTC.

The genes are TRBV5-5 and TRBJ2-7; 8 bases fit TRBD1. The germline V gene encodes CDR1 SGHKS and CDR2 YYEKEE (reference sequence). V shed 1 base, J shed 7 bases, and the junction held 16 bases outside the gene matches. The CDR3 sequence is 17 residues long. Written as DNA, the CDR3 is TGTGCCAGCAGCTTGCGAGTGTCCCTCGGACAGGGAGGAGAGCAGTACTTC. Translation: CASSLRVSLGQGGEQYF.

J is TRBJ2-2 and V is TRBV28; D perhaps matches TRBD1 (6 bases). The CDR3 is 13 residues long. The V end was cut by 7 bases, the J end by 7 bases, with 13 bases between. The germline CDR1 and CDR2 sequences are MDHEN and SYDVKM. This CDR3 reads CASKVPGVGELFF. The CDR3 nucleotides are TGTGCCAGCAAAGTTCCAGGGGTCGGGGAGCTGTTTTTT.

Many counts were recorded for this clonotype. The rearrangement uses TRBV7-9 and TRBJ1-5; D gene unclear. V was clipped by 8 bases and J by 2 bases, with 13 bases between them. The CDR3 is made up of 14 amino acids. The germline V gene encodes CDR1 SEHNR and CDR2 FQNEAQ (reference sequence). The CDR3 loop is CASGEGMGNQPQHF. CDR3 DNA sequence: TGTGCCAGCGGGGAGGGAATGGGCAATCAGCCCCAGCATTTT.

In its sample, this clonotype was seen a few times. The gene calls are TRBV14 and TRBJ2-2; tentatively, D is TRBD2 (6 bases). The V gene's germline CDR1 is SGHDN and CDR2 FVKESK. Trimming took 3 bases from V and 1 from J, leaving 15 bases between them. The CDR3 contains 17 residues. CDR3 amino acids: CASSHWTRRENTGELFF. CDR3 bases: TGTGCCAGCAGCCACTGGACTCGGCGGGAGAACACCGGGGAGCTGTTTTTT.